This TCR beta chain was observed in a study of T-cell memory formation after mild COVID-19. TCRdb re-analysed the 5' RACE reads in MiXCR, keeping a single row per CDR3 protein. The sample has approximately 580,000 distinct CDR3 sequences, roughly 22% seen once; the top ten hold approximately 13%. Germline CDR1 is SNHLY and CDR2 is FYNNEI. V trimming: 10 bases; J trimming: 0 bases; junction bases outside the gene matches: 4. The CDR3 totals 15 residues. The receptor was derived from an adult woman who had mild COVID-19 (a few samples of this study predate the infection). Cell type and time point are not known. The specimen was PBMCs or a T cell subset sorted from them (not recorded which). The rearrangement links TRBV2 to TRBJ1-6; TRBD1 agrees at 9 bases. The CDR3: CATGQGSSYNSPLHF. The CDR3 DNA reads TGTGCCACCGGACAGGGGAGCTCCTATAATTCACCCCTCCACTTT.